Listed below are T cell receptor beta chains from one sample, sequenced in a study of CD8 T cells in Susac syndrome. TCRdb analysed the immunoSEQ multiplex PCR reads with MiXCR anew, one entry per CDR3 protein. The sample has a few hundred thousand distinct CDR3 sequences; roughly 94% are singletons. Sequencing was carried out using CD4+ T cells from PBMCs. These receptors all stem from a human donor with multiple sclerosis. Each CDR3 is given with its conserved first and last residue. The D gene is left open where the match is weak. A row's size may be missing; if present it is once, few, many or a size class.

>NA|TRBJ2-1|NA|TRBV20-1|15
CSARGHGLQYNEQFF
TGCAGTGCTAGAGGTCACGGACTGCAATACAATGAGCAGTTCTTC
>NA|TRBJ2-7|NA|TRBV7-2|11
CASSFIHEQYF
TGTGCCAGCAGCTTTATCCACGAGCAGTACTTC
>NA|TRBJ2-7|NA|TRBV3-1|15
CASSQGRRIPYEQYF
TGTGCCAGCAGCCAAGGTCGACGGATACCCTACGAGCAGTACTTC
>NA|TRBJ1-1|NA|TRBV29-1|12
CSVRGGGTEAFF
TGCAGCGTTCGAGGGGGTGGCACTGAAGCTTTCTTT
>TRBD1|TRBJ2-2|NA|TRBV7-9|14
CVTTPGQGTGELFF
TGTGTCACGACGCCGGGACAGGGAACCGGGGAGCTGTTTTTT
>TRBD1|TRBJ1-1|NA|TRBV12-3/TRBV12-4|17
CASSAVTGMGVGTEAFF
TGTGCCAGCAGTGCGGTGACAGGGATGGGGGTCGGCACTGAAGCTTTCTTT
>NA|TRBJ1-2|NA|TRBV29-1|13
CSVSRTSNYGYTF
TGCAGCGTTTCCAGGACTTCGAACTATGGCTACACCTTC
>NA|TRBJ2-6|NA|TRBV18|16
CASSPGQALGANVLTF
TGTGCCAGCTCACCCGGGCAGGCTCTTGGGGCCAACGTCCTGACTTTC
>NA|TRBJ2-1|once|TRBV4-2|14
CASSQGDSSNEQFF
TGTGCCAGCAGCCAAGGGGACTCTTCCAATGAGCAGTTCTTC
>NA|TRBJ2-2|NA|TRBV30|14
CAWSVGGRTGELFF
TGTGCCTGGAGTGTAGGGGGTCGGACCGGGGAGCTGTTTTTT
>TRBD2|TRBJ2-1|NA|TRBV7-9|17
CASSLVSSGTNYNEQFF
TGTGCCAGCAGCTTAGTGTCTAGCGGGACCAACTACAATGAGCAGTTCTTC
>NA|TRBJ2-1|NA|TRBV30|14
CAYQQGSRANEQFF
TGTGCCTACCAACAGGGAAGTAGGGCGAATGAGCAGTTCTTC
>NA|TRBJ1-2|NA|TRBV12-3/TRBV12-4|15
CASSLGRHPNYGYTF
TGTGCCAGCAGTTTGGGGCGGCATCCTAACTATGGCTACACCTTC
>NA|TRBJ1-2|once|TRBV29-1|8
CSVEAGTF
TGCAGCGTTGAAGCGGGAACCTTC
>NA|TRBJ2-5|NA|TRBV29-1|15
CSGKDLGTHKETQYF
TGCAGCGGCAAGGACCTCGGGACACACAAAGAGACCCAGTACTTC
>NA|TRBJ1-2|NA|TRBV7-8|13
CASSLEQWGGYTF
TGTGCCAGCAGCCTCGAGCAGTGGGGAGGCTACACCTTC